Detailed here is one TCR beta chain. The antigen remains unidentified. CDR3 size: 13 residues. V lost 3 bases and J 4 bases, leaving 12 bases between the germline ends. The germline CDR1 and CDR2 sequences are SQVTM and ANQGSEA. This sample is drawn from a study of OX40 agonist ivuxolimab in advanced cancers. Whole-study context: Ivuxolimab was administered intravenously to patients at 0.01 to 10 mg/kg every 2 weeks. General observations from the study: Expanded clones tended on average to be more numerous among CD8+ T cells than CD4+. Clonal expansion was seen in CD4+ and CD8+ blood T cells by week 6 at 0.1 to 3.0 mg/kg.

The table came from immunoSEQ multiplex PCR; TCRdb's copy has only in-frame clones and leaves some out. The sample carries 30,000 to 35,000 clones, roughly 86% recorded once. This clonotype originated in an adult with an advanced solid tumor such as melanoma, head and neck, liver or kidney cancer. Sequencing used CD4+ or CD8+ T cells sorted from blood, obtained in a trial of the OX40 agonist ivuxolimab. This chain links TRBV29-1 with TRBJ1-1, with D perhaps matching TRBD1 (6 bases). The CDR3 reads CSVDQGRGTEAFF. CDR3 coding DNA: TGCAGCGTTGATCAGGGGAGGGGCACTGAAGCTTTCTTT.